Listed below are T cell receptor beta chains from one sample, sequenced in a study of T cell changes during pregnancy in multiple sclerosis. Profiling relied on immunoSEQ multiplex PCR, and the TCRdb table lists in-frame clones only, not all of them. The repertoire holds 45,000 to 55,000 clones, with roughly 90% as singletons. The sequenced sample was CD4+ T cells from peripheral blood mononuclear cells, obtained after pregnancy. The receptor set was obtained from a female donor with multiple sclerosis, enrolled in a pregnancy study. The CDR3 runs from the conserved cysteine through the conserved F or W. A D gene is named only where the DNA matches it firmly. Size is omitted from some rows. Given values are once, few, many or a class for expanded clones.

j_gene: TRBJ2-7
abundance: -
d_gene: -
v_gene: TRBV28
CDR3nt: TGTGCCAGCAGACCCGGTAGCTACGAGCAGTACTTC
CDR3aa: CASRPGSYEQYF

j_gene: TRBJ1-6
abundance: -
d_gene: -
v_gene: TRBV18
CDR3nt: TGTGCCAGCTCACCGCGAGACAGTAGTAATTCACCCCTCCACTTT
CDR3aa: CASSPRDSSNSPLHF

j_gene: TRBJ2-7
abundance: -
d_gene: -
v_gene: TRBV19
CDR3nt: TGTGCCAGTAGTATTCAAGGTTGGGGGGCCTACGAGCAGTACTTC
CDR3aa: CASSIQGWGAYEQYF

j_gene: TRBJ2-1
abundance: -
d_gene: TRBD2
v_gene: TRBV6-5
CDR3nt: TGTGCCAGCAGCTCGACTAGCGGGAGCTACAATGAGCAGTTCTTC
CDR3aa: CASSSTSGSYNEQFF

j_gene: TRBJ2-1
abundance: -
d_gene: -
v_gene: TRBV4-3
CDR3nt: TGCGCCAGCAGCCAAGATCTGGCAGGGATCCCCTACAATGAGCAGTTCTTC
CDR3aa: CASSQDLAGIPYNEQFF

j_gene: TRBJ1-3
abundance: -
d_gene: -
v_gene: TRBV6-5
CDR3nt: TGTGCCAGCCAACAGGGACCTGGAAACACCATATATTTT
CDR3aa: CASQQGPGNTIYF

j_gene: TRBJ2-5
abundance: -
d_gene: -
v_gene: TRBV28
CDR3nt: TGTGCCAGCAGTTCAGGGGGGACGGCGGGGGAGACCCAGTACTTC
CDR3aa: CASSSGGTAGETQYF

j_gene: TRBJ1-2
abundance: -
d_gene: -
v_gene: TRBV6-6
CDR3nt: TGTGCCAGCAGTTACTTGTCGGGGTCCTATGGCTACACCTTC
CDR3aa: CASSYLSGSYGYTF

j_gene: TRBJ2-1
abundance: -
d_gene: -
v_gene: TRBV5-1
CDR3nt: TGCGCCAGCAGCCTCGGGGGAGGAGCCTACAATGAGCAGTTCTTC
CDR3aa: CASSLGGGAYNEQFF

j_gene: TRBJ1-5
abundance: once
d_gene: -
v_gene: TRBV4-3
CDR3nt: TGCGCCAGTTCCAGACAGGTAAATCAGCCCCAGCATTTT
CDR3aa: CASSRQVNQPQHF

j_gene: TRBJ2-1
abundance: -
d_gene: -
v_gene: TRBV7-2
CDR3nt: TGTGCCAGCAGCCCGGGTGGGGCCGCGTACAATGAGCAGTTCTTC
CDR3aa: CASSPGGAAYNEQFF

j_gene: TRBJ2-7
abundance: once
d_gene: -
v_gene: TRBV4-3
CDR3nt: TGCGCCAGCAGCCAAGAAGTAGGCGGTAGTGGAGCAGCGCAGTACTTC
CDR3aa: CASSQEVGGSGAAQYF

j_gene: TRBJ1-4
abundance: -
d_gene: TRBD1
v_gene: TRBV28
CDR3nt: TGTGCCAGCAGTTTTGGGGACAGAGCTAATGAAAAACTGTTTTTT
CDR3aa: CASSFGDRANEKLFF

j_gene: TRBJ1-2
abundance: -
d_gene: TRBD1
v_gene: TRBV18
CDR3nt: TGTGCCAGCTCACCAAAGTCAGGGGGCGTATACTATGGCTACACCTTC
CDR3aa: CASSPKSGGVYYGYTF

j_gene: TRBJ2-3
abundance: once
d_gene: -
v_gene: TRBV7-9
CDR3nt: TGTGCCAGCAGCTTAATGAGCATGAGGGTGGAATTCACAGATACGCAGTATTTT
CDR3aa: CASSLMSMRVEFTDTQYF

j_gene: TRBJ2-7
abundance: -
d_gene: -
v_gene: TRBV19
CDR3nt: TGTGCCAGTGCACCAGGAGGTCCTGCCTACGAGCAGTACTTC
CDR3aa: CASAPGGPAYEQYF

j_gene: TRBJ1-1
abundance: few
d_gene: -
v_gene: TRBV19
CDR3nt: TGTGCCAGTACCCTGGACAAGAACACTGAAGCTTTCTTT
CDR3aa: CASTLDKNTEAFF

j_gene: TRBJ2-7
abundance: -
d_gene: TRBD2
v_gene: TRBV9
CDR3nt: TGTGCCAGCAGCGTAGAGGCTAGCGGGAGATACGAGCAGTACTTC
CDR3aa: CASSVEASGRYEQYF

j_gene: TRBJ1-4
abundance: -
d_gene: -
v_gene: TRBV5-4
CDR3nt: TGTGCCAGCAGACGAGGCGATGGTGTGACAGGCGGGGAAAAACTGTTTTTT
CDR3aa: CASRRGDGVTGGEKLFF

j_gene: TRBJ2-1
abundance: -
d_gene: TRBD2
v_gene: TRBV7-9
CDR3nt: TGTGCCAGCAGCTTATCGGGGGGCTCCTACAATGAGCAGTTCTTC
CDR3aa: CASSLSGGSYNEQFF

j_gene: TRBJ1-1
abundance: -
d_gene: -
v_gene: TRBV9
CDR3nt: TGTGCCAGCAGCGCTCAAGGACTGGGCACTGAAGCTTTCTTT
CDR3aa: CASSAQGLGTEAFF

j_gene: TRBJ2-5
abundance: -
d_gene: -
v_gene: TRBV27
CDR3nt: TGTGCCAGCAGTCGGCGGGCGCCCACCATCCTCGAAGAGACCCAGTACTTC
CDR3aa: CASSRRAPTILEETQYF

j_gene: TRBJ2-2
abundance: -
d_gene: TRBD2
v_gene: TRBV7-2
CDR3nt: TGTGCCAGCAGCGCATCTAGCGGGACCGGGGAGCTGTTTTTT
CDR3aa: CASSASSGTGELFF

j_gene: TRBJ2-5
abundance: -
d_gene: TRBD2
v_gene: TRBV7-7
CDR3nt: TGTGCTAGCAGCTCAGGACTAGCGGGAGCGCCGCAAGAGACCCAGTACTTC
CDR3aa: CASSSGLAGAPQETQYF

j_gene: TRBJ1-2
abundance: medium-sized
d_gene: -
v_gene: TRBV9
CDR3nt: TGTGCCAGCAGCGTAGATGGCAGGGTTCAGGCAGGCTACACCTTC
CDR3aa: CASSVDGRVQAGYTF

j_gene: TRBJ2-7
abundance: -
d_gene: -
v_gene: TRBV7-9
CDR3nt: TGTGCCAGCAGCCCCACATGGAGCTCCTACGAGCAGTACTTC
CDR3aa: CASSPTWSSYEQYF

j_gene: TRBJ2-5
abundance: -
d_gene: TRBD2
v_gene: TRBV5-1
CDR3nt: TGCGCCAGCAGTGAGGCTAGCGGGAAGGAAGAGACCCAGTACTTC
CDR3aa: CASSEASGKEETQYF

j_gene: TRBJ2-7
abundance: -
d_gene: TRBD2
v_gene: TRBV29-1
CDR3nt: TGCAGCGTCATCGGGACTAGCGGTACCTACGAGCAGTACTTC
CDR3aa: CSVIGTSGTYEQYF

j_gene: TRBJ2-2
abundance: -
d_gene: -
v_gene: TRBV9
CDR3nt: TGTGCCAGCAGCGTAGCGCGGCGCGGTACGGAGCTGTTTTTT
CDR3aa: CASSVARRGTELFF

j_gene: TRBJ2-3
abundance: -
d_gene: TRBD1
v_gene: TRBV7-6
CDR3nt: TGTGCCAGCAGCCCCAGCAGGGACAGGGTCCTTGGCACAGATACGCAGTATTTT
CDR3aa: CASSPSRDRVLGTDTQYF

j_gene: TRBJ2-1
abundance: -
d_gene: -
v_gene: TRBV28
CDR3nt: TGTGCCAGCACGCGGCGGGAATACAATGAGCAGTTCTTC
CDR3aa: CASTRREYNEQFF

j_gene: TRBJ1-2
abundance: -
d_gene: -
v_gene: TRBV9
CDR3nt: TGTGCCAGCAGCGTAGGGGCCGGGACTGCAACTAACTATGGCTACACCTTC
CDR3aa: CASSVGAGTATNYGYTF

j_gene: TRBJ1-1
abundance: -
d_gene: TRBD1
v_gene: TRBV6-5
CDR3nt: TGTGCCAGCAGTTACAGGGACAGGGGTAGGATGAAAGCTTTCTTT
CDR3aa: CASSYRDRGRMKAFF

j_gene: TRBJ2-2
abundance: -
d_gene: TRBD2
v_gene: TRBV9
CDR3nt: TGTGCCAGCAGCGTAGCCCTTACTAGCGCCCTAACCGGGGAGCTGTTTTTT
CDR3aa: CASSVALTSALTGELFF

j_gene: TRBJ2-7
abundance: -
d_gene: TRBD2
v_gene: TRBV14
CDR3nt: TGTGCCAGCAGGGCTAGCGGTCCCTACGAGCAGTACTTC
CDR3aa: CASRASGPYEQYF

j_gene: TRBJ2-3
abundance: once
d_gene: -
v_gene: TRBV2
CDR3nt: TGTGCCAGCAGTTCATCCTCCCGGAGACCCCAACCCACGCAGTATTTT
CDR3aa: CASSSSSRRPQPTQYF

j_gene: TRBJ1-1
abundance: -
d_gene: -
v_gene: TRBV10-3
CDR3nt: TGTGCCACGAAAGACAGTGTGAACACTGAAGCTTTCTTT
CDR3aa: CATKDSVNTEAFF

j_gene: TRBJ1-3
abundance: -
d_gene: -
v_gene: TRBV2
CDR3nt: TGTGCCAGCAATTACGAGGGCTCTGGAAACACCATATATTTT
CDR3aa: CASNYEGSGNTIYF

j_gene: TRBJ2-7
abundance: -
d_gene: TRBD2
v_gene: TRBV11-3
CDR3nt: TGTGCCAGCAGCCAAACCCAGACTAGCGGGTCCTACGAGCAGTACTTC
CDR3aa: CASSQTQTSGSYEQYF

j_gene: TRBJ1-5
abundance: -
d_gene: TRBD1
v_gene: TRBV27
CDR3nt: TGTGCCAGCAGTCACAAGTCAGGGGGCCAGCCCCAGCATTTT
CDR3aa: CASSHKSGGQPQHF

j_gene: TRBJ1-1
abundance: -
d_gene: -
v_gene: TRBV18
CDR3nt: TGTGCCAGCTCACCTCTGGAATTCGCGTCAGGCGCTTTCTTT
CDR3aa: CASSPLEFASGAFF

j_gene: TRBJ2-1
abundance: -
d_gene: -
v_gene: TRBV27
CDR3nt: TGTGCCAGCAGTTTATATTTTGCGGGCCGCTCCTACAATGAGCAGTTCTTC
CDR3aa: CASSLYFAGRSYNEQFF

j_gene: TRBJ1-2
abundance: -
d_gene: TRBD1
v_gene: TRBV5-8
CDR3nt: TGTGCCAGCAGCTTGGGACGGACAGGGGGCGCGTCTAACTATGGCTACACCTTC
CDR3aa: CASSLGRTGGASNYGYTF

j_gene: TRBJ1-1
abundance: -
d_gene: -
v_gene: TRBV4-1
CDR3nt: TGCGCCAGCAGCCAGGGGGGGGTCACTGAAGCTTTCTTT
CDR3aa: CASSQGGVTEAFF

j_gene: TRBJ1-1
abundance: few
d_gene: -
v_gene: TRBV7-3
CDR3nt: TGTGCCAGCAGTTACAGGAAGAACACTGAAGCTTTCTTT
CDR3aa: CASSYRKNTEAFF

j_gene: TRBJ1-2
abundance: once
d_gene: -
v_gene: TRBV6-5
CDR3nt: TGTGCCAGCAGTTACCGCCGGGTAGCGGAGAACTATGGCTACACCTTC
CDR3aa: CASSYRRVAENYGYTF

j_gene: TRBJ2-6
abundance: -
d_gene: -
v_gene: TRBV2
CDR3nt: TGTGCCAGCAGTGAAGTTGGGTCAGGGTTTGGGGCCAACGTCCTGACTTTC
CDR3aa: CASSEVGSGFGANVLTF

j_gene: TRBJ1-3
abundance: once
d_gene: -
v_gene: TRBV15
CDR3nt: TGTGCCACCAGCAGAGATGGGGGGGGCACTGGAAACACCATATATTTT
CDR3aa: CATSRDGGGTGNTIYF

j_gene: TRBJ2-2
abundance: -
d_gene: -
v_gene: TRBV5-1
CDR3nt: TGCGCCAGCAAGGCGGGGACAGCGAACACCGGGGAGCTGTTTTTT
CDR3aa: CASKAGTANTGELFF

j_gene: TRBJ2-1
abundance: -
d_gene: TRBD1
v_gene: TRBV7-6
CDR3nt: TGTGCCAGCAGCCTAGACAGGGGCTCCTACAATGAGCAGTTCTTC
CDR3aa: CASSLDRGSYNEQFF

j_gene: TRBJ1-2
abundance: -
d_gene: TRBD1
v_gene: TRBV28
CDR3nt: TGTGCCAGCAGTTTATCTTCTGGGCAGGGGGCAGGAGGCTACACCTTC
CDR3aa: CASSLSSGQGAGGYTF

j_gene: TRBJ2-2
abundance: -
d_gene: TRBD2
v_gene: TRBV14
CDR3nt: TGTGCCAGCAGCCAGACTAGCGGGAGGAACACCGGGGAGCTGTTTTTT
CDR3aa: CASSQTSGRNTGELFF

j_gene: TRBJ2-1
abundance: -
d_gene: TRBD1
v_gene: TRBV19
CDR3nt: TGTGCCAGCAAAAGGGGGCAGTTAGACTACAATGAGCAGTTCTTC
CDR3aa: CASKRGQLDYNEQFF